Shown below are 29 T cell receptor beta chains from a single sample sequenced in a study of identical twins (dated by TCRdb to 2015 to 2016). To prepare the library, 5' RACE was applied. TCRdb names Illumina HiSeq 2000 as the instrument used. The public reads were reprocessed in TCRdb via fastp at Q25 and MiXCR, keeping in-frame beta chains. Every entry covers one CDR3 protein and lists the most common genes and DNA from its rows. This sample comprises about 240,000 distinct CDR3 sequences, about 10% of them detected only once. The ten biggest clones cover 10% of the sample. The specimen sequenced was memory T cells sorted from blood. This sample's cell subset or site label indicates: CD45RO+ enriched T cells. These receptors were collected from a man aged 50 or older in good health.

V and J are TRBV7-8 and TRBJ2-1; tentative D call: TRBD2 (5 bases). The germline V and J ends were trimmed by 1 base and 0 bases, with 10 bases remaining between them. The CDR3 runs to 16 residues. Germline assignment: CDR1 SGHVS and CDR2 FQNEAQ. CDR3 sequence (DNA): TGTGCCAGCAGCTTAGGAGGGAGATCCTCCTACAATGAGCAGTTCTTC. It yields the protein CASSLGGRSSYNEQFF.

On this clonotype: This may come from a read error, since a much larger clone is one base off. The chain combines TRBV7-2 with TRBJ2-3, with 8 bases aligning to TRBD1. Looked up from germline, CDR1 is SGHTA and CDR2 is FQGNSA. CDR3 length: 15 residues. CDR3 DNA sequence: TGTGCCAGCAGTTACAGGACAGGGAGCACAGATACGCACTATTTT. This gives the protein CASSYRTGSTDTHYF.

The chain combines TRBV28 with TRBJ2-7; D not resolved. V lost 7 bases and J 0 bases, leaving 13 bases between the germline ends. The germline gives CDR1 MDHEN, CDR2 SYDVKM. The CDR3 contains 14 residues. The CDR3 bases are TGTGCCAGCATGCCTTCGGCCGCCTCCTACGAGCAGTACTTC. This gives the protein CASMPSAASYEQYF.

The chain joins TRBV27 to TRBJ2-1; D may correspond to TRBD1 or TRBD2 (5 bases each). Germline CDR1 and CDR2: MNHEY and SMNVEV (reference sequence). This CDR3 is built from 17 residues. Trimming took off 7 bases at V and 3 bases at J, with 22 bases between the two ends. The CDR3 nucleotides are TGTGCCAGCACCACCGCGTACCCGAGAGGGGTCTACAATGAGCAGTTCTTC. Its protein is CASTTAYPRGVYNEQFF.

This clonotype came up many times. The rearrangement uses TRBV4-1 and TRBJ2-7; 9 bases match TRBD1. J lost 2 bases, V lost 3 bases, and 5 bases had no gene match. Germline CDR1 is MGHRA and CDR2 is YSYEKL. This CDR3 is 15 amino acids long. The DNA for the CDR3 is TGCGCCAGCAGCCAGGGGACAGGGTTAACCTACGAGCAGTACTTC. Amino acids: CASSQGTGLTYEQYF.

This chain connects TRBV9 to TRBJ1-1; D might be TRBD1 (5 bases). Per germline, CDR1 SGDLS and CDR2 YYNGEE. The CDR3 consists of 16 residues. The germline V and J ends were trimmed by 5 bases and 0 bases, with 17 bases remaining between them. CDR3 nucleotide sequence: TGTGCCAGCAGAAAAGGTTCGGGACCGCTGAACACTGAAGCTTTCTTT. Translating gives CASRKGSGPLNTEAFF.

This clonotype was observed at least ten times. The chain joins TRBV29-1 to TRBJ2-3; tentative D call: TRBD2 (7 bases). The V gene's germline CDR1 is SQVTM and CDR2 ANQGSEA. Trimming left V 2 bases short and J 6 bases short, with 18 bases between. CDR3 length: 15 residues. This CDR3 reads CSVELSRGARDTQYF. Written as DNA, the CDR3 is TGCAGCGTTGAATTGAGTCGGGGGGCCAGGGATACGCAGTATTTT.

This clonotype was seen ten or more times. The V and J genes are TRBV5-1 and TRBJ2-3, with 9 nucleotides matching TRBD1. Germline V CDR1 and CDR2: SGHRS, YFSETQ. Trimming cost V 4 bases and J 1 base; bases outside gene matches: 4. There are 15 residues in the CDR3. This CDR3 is CASSTGGGGTDTQYF. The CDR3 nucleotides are TGCGCCAGCAGCACAGGGGGCGGCGGCACAGATACGCAGTATTTT.

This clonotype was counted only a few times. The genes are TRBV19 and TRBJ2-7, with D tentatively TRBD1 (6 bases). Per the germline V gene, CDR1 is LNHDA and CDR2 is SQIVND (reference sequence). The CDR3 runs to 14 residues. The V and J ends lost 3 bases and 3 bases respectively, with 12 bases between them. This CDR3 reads CASSMGTTHYEQYF. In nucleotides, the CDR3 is TGTGCCAGTAGTATGGGGACAACACACTACGAGCAGTACTTC.

CDR3 loop: CASSARGAPHGYTF. The CDR3 DNA is TGTGCCAGCAGCGCTCGGGGGGCCCCCCATGGCTACACCTTC. The chain recombines TRBV7-9 with TRBJ1-2; D is perhaps TRBD1 (6 bases). Trimming removed 5 bases from V and 6 bases from J, with 16 bases in between. Germline V gene lookup returns CDR1 SEHNR and CDR2 FQNEAQ (reference sequence). The CDR3 is 14 residues long.

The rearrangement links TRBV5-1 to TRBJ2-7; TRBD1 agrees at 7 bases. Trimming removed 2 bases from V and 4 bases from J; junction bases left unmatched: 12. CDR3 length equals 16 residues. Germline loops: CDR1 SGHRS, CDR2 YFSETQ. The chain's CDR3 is CASSLLTGERRYEQYF. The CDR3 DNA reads TGCGCCAGCAGCTTACTAACAGGGGAAAGGAGGTACGAGCAGTACTTC.

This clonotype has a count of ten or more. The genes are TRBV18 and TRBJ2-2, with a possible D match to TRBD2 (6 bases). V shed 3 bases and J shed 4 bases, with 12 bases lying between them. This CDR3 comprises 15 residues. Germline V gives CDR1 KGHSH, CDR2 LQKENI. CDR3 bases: TGTGCCAGCTCACCGCTGCGGGATCTCACCGGGGAGCTGTTTTTT. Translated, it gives CASSPLRDLTGELFF.

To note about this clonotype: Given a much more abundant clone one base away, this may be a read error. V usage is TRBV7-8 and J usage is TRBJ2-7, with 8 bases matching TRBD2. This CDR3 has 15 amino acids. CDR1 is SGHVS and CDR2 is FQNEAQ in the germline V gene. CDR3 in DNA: TGTACCAGCAGCTTTGACCCCGGGACTAGTGACGAGCAGTACTTC. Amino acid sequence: CTSSFDPGTSDEQYF. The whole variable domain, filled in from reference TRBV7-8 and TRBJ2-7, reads GAGVSQSPRYKVAKRGQDVALRCDPISGHVSLFWYQQALGQGPEFLTYFQNEAQLDKSGLPSDRFFAERPEGSVSTLKIQRTQQEDSAVYLCTSSFDPGTSDEQYFGPGTRLTVT.

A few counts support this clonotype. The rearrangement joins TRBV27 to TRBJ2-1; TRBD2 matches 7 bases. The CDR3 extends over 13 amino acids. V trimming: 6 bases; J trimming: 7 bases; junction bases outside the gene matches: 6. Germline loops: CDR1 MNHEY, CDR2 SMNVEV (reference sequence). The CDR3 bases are TGTGCCAGCAGCCGCCTCGGGAGGAATGAGCAGTTCTTC. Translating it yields CASSRLGRNEQFF.

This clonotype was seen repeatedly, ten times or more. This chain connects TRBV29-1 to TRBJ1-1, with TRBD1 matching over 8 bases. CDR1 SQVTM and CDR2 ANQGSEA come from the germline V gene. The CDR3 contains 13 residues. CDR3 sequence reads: CTVFDRGNTEAFF. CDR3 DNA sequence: TGCACCGTATTCGACAGGGGGAACACTGAAGCTTTCTTT.

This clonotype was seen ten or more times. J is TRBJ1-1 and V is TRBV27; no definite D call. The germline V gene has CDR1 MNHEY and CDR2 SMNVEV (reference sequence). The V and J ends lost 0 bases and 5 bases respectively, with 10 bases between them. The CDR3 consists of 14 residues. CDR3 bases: TGTGCCAGCAGTTTATCACGGGATCCGACTGAAGCTTTCTTT. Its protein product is CASSLSRDPTEAFF.

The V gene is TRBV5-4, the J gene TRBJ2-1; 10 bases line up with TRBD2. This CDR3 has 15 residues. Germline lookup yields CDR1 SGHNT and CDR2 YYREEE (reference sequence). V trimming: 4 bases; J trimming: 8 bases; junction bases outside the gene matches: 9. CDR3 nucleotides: TGTGCCAGCAGCCCTCCGGCTAGCGGGAGCTATGAGCAGTTCTTC. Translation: CASSPPASGSYEQFF.

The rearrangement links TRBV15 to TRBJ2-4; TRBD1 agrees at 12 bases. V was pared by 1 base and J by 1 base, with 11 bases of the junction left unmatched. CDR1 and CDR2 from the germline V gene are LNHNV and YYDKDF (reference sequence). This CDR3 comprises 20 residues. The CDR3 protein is CATSRAPGQGAVPAKNIQYF. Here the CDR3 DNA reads TGTGCCACCAGCAGAGCTCCGGGACAGGGGGCTGTTCCGGCCAAAAACATTCAGTACTTC. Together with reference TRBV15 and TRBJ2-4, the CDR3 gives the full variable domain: DAMVIQNPRYQVTQFGKPVTLSCSQTLNHNVMYWYQQKSSQAPKLLFHYYDKDFNNEADTPDNFQSRRPNTSFCFLDIRSPGLGDTAMYLCATSRAPGQGAVPAKNIQYFGAGTRLSVL.

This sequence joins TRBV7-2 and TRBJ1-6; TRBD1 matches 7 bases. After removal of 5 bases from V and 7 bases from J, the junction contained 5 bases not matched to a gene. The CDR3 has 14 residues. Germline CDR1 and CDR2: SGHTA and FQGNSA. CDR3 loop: CASSPTGLNSPLHF. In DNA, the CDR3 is TGTGCCAGCAGCCCGACAGGGTTGAATTCACCCCTCCACTTT.

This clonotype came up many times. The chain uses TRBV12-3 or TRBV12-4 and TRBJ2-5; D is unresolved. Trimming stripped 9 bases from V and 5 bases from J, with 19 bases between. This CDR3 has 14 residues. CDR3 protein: CASSPVARRETQYF. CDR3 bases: TGTGCCAGTTCACCGGTCGCTCGGCGGGAGACCCAGTACTTC.

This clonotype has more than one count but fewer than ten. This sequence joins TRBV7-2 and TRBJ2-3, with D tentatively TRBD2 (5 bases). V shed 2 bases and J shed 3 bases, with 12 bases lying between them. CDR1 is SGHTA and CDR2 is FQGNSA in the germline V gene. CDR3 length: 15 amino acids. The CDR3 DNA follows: TGTGCCAGCAGCTTATCTCCCGGGAAAACAGATACGCAGTATTTT. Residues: CASSLSPGKTDTQYF.

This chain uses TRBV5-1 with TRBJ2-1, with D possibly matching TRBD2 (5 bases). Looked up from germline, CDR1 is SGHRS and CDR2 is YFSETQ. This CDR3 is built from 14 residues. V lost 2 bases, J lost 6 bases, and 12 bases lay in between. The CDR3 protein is CASSFGGGANEQFF. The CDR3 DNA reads TGCGCCAGCAGCTTCGGCGGAGGAGCCAATGAGCAGTTCTTC.

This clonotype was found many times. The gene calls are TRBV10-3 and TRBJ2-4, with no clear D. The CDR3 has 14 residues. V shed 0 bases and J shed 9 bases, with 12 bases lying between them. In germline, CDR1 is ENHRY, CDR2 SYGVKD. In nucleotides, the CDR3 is TGTGCCATCAGTGAGTCGGCTGGCTCCCGCATTCAGTACTTC. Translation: CAISESAGSRIQYF.

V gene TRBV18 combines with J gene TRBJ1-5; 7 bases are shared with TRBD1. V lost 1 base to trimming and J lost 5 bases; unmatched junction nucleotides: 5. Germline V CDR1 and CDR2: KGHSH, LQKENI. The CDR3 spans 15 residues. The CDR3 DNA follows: TGTGCCAGCTCACCACGTGGGACAGCTGATCAGCCCCAGCATTTT. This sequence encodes CASSPRGTADQPQHF. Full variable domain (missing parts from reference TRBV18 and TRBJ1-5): NAGVMQNPRHLVRRRGQEARLRCSPMKGHSHVYWYRQLPEEGLKFMVYLQKENIIDESGMPKERFSAEFPKEGPSILRIQQVVRGDSAAYFCASSPRGTADQPQHFGDGTRLSIL.

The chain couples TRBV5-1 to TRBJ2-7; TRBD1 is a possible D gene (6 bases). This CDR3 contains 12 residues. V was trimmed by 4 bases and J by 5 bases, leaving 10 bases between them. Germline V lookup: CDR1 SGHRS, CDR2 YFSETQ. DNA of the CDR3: TGCGCCAGCAGCCCGCCAGGGGACGAGCAGTACTTC. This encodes CASSPPGDEQYF.

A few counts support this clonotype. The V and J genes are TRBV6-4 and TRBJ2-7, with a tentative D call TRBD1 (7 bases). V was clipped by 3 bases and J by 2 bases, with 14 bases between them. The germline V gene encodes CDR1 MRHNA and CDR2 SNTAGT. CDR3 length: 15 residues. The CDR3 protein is CASSEFAGQPYEQYF. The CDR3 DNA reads TGTGCCAGCAGTGAATTTGCGGGACAGCCCTACGAGCAGTACTTC.

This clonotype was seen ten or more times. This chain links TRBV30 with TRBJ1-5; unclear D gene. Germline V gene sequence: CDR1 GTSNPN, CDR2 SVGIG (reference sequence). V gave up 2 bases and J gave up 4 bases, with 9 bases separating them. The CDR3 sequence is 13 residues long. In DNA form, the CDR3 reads TGTGCCTGGAGTCCCCAGGCTAATCAGCCCCAGCATTTT. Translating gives CAWSPQANQPQHF.

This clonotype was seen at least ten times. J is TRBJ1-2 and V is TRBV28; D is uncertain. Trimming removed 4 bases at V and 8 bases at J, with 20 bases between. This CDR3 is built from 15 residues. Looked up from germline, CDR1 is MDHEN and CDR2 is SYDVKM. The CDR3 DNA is TGTGCCAGCAGTTCCCCTGGACCCATGACCGGGGGCTACACCTTC. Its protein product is CASSSPGPMTGGYTF.

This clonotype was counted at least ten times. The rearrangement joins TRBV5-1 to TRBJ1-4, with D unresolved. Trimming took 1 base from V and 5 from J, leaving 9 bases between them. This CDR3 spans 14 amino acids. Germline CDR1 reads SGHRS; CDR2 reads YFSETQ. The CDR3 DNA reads TGCGCCAGCAGCTTGAACGCTGAAAATGAAAAACTGTTTTTT. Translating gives CASSLNAENEKLFF.